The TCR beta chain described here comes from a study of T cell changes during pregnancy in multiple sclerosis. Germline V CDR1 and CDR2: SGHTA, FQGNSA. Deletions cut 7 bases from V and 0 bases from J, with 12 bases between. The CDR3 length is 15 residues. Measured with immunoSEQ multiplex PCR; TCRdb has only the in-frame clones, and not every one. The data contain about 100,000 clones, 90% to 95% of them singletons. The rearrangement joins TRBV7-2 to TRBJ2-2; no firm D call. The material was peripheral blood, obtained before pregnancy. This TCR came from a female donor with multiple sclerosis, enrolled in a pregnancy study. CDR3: CASTPLPANTGELFF. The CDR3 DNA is TGTGCCAGCACCCCCTTACCAGCGAACACCGGGGAGCTGTTTTTT.